The 11 T cell receptor beta chains below were found in one sample sequenced in a study of Ad26.COV2.S vaccination and SARS-CoV-2 variants. Documented treatment: around 19 received Ad26.COV2.S at low or high dose, single or two shots; about 5 received placebo; per-sample allocation not given. Day 63 after the first vaccine or placebo injection was the time point for sampling. Sequencing used immunoSEQ multiplex PCR; TCRdb keeps in-frame clones, though not all of them. The table records around 350,000 clones, 70% to 90% of them present only once. The material was peripheral blood, obtained in a trial of Ad26.COV2.S vaccine versus placebo. These TCRs come from a person aged 18-65 years who received the Ad26.COV2.S COVID-19 vaccine or a placebo.

The rearrangement links TRBV5-1 to TRBJ2-3; 8 positions match TRBD1. J was trimmed by 4 bases and V by 4 bases; bases with no gene match: 8. The CDR3 is 15 amino acids. Germline loops: CDR1 SGHRS, CDR2 YFSETQ. The CDR3 loop reads CASSTDRGSADTQYF. The CDR3 nucleotides are TGCGCCAGCAGCACTGACAGGGGATCCGCAGATACGCAGTATTTT. Supplemented by reference TRBV5-1 and TRBJ2-3, the full variable domain reads KAGVTQTPRYLIKTRGQQVTLSCSPISGHRSVSWYQQTPGQGLQFLFEYFSETQRNKGNFPGRFSGRQFSNSRSEMNVSTLELGDSALYLCASSTDRGSADTQYFGPGTRLTVL.

With regard to this clone: Its ends do not fully match the called genes, so a read error is possible. This chain connects TRBV7-2 to TRBJ1-1, with 7 nucleotides matching TRBD1. The germline CDR1 and CDR2 sequences are SGHTA and FQGNSA. The CDR3 has 13 residues. The CDR3 sequence is CASRETGNPEAFF. The CDR3 DNA reads TGTGCCAGCAGGGAGACAGGGAACCCTGAAGCTTTCTTT.

As regards this clone: Other DNA sequences in the sample encode the same CDR3. The rearrangement joins TRBV6-5 to TRBJ1-5; 8 bases map to TRBD1. This CDR3 contains 15 residues. The trim removed 6 bases at V and 1 base at J, leaving 5 bases unmatched. CDR1 is MNHEY and CDR2 is SVGAGI in the germline V gene. This chain's CDR3 is CASRGTGGSNQPQHF. CDR3 in DNA: TGTGCCAGCAGAGGGACAGGTGGGAGCAATCAGCCCCAGCATTTT.

This clone has a handful of counts. V is TRBV7-9 and J is TRBJ2-7, with 16 positions matching TRBD2. The V and J ends lost 5 bases and 3 bases, in that order; junction bases with no gene match: 4. Germline V gene lookup returns CDR1 SEHNR and CDR2 FQNEAQ (reference sequence). The CDR3 has 16 residues. As DNA, the CDR3 is TGTGCCAGCAGCCGGGGACTAGCGGGAGGGTTCTACGAGCAGTACTTC. Translated: CASSRGLAGGFYEQYF.

This clone was detected a few times. V and J are TRBV19 and TRBJ2-7, with D perhaps TRBD2 (5 bases). This CDR3 has 13 residues. Trimming pared 5 bases from V and 6 bases from J, leaving 14 bases between. CDR1 and CDR2 from the germline V gene are LNHDA and SQIVND (reference sequence). CDR3 in DNA: TGTGCCAGTAGTTTGACTAAATTAGGCGAGCAGTACTTC. Protein sequence: CASSLTKLGEQYF.

In this sample, this clone turned up once. The V call is TRBV9, the J call TRBJ2-3; D remains ambiguous. This CDR3 has 14 amino acids. V was pared by 2 bases and J by 0 bases, with 7 bases between. Germline values: CDR1 SGDLS, CDR2 YYNGEE. Here the CDR3 DNA reads TGTGCCAGCAGCGTGACTCCTAGCACAGATACGCAGTATTTT. This encodes CASSVTPSTDTQYF.

V and J are TRBV19 and TRBJ2-1; the match to TRBD1 covers 7 bases. Losses at the gene ends were 4 bases for V and 9 bases for J; bases not matched to a gene: 9. Germline CDR1 LNHDA, CDR2 SQIVND (reference sequence). The CDR3 is made up of 14 amino acids. The CDR3 DNA reads TGTGCCAGTAGTAAAAGACAGGGAATGACTGAGCAGTTCTTC. Translating it yields CASSKRQGMTEQFF.

This chain connects TRBV7-6 to TRBJ1-4; D ambiguous. This CDR3 comprises 15 residues. Germline assignment: CDR1 SGHVS and CDR2 FNYEAQ. Trimming cost V 1 base and J 5 bases, with 11 bases left between them. The CDR3 spells CASSLEPSLNEKLFF. CDR3 nucleotides: TGTGCCAGCAGCTTAGAACCCAGCCTAAATGAAAAACTGTTTTTT.

The chain couples TRBV19 to TRBJ2-7, with D tentatively TRBD2 (6 bases). The CDR3 covers 16 residues. Germline values: CDR1 LNHDA, CDR2 SQIVND (reference sequence). V was cut by 1 base and J by 0 bases, with 13 bases left in between. CDR3 DNA sequence: TGTGCCAGTAGTATAGGATGGGGGGTCCTCTCCTACGAGCAGTACTTC. Translation: CASSIGWGVLSYEQYF.

The rearrangement uses TRBV10-3 and TRBJ2-7; D uncertain. In germline, CDR1 is ENHRY, CDR2 SYGVKD. This CDR3 contains 13 residues. V lost 2 bases to trimming and J lost 2 bases, with 7 bases between them. The CDR3 reads CAISEDTTYEQYF. CDR3 nucleotide sequence: TGTGCCATCAGTGAGGACACGACCTACGAGCAGTACTTC.

The rearrangement links TRBV9 to TRBJ2-3, with 14 bases lining up with TRBD2. The CDR3 has 18 amino acids. V lost 0 bases to trimming and J lost 4 bases; unmatched junction nucleotides: 7. CDR1 and CDR2 from the germline V gene are SGDLS and YYNGEE. The CDR3 DNA reads TGTGCCAGCAGCGTAGACGGGACTAGCGGGAGAGGTGCAGATACGCAGTATTTT. Its translation is CASSVDGTSGRGADTQYF.